Each of the 15 T cell receptor beta chains below was sequenced from the same sample in a study of blood T cell repertoires in COVID-19. Method: immunoSEQ multiplex PCR; TCRdb's copy keeps in-frame clones and lacks some. The data hold some 300,000 clones, with 90% observed a single time. The sample was peripheral blood. These receptors were collected from a woman aged 40 to 49 with COVID-19, enrolled during active disease.

The V call is TRBV20-1, the J call TRBJ2-7, with 7 bases fitting TRBD2. CDR1 is DFQATT and CDR2 is SNEGSKA in the germline V gene (reference sequence). Unmatched junction bases numbered 2, after V lost 3 bases and J lost 0 bases. The CDR3 totals 13 residues. CDR3 residues: CSASLAVSYEQYF. Written as DNA, the CDR3 is TGCAGTGCTAGTCTAGCGGTCTCCTACGAGCAGTACTTC.

The chain is built from TRBV7-2 and TRBJ1-3; D is undetermined. Trimming took off 1 base at V and 2 bases at J, with 12 bases between the two ends. Germline CDR1 reads SGHTA; CDR2 reads FQGNSA. This CDR3 contains 16 residues. DNA for the CDR3: TGTGCCAGCAGCTTAGTTCCCGGGGTGGCTGGAAACACCATATATTTT. Encoded protein: CASSLVPGVAGNTIYF.

This chain connects TRBV6-6 to TRBJ1-2, with TRBD1 matching 7 bases. After removal of 4 bases from V and 4 bases from J, the junction contained 12 bases not matched to a gene. This CDR3 has 16 residues. Germline assignment: CDR1 MNHNY and CDR2 SVGAGI (reference sequence). The CDR3: CASSSHRTGISYGYTF. In nucleotides, the CDR3 is TGTGCCAGCAGTTCCCATAGGACAGGCATTTCCTATGGCTACACCTTC.

The V call is TRBV4-1, the J call TRBJ1-4; D is perhaps TRBD1 (5 bases). This CDR3 is 15 amino acids long. Trimming left V 4 bases short and J 0 bases short, with 9 bases between. Germline CDR1 MGHRA, CDR2 YSYEKL. DNA of the CDR3: TGCGCCAGCAGCCTTTTGACAGCAACTAATGAAAAACTGTTTTTT. Protein sequence: CASSLLTATNEKLFF.

The chain combines TRBV18 with TRBJ2-3; D gene unclear. Germline V gene sequence: CDR1 KGHSH, CDR2 LQKENI. There are 14 residues in the CDR3. Between the trimmed V and J ends, which lost 3 bases and 2 bases, there was a span of 9 bases. CDR3 protein: CASSPAISTDTQYF. The CDR3 DNA reads TGTGCCAGCTCACCCGCGATCTCCACAGATACGCAGTATTTT.

Note on this clone: At the DNA level, this CDR3 is encoded by other sequences in the same sample as well. The V gene is TRBV27, the J gene TRBJ1-1; D perhaps matches TRBD1 (5 bases). Germline assignment: CDR1 MNHEY and CDR2 SMNVEV (reference sequence). Trimming removed 1 base at V and 1 base at J, with 10 bases between. The CDR3 has 15 residues. This chain's CDR3 is CASSLFGGRNTEAFF. Here the CDR3 DNA reads TGTGCCAGCAGTTTATTCGGGGGAAGGAACACTGAAGCTTTCTTT.

The chain carries TRBV2 and TRBJ1-5; no firm D call. Germline CDR1 reads SNHLY; CDR2 reads FYNNEI. V lost 6 bases and J 5 bases, leaving 14 bases between the germline ends. The CDR3 contains 14 residues. The CDR3 region is CASSDNTDDQPQHF. In nucleotides, the CDR3 is TGTGCCAGCAGCGACAACACGGATGATCAGCCCCAGCATTTT.

The J gene is TRBJ2-7, the V gene TRBV28, with a tentative D call TRBD1 (6 bases). V was cut by 8 bases and J by 3 bases, with 11 bases left in between. Per germline, CDR1 MDHEN and CDR2 SYDVKM. The CDR3 contains 12 residues. As DNA, the CDR3 is TGTGCCAGCCGGGACACTCACTACGAGCAGTACTTC. This encodes CASRDTHYEQYF.

For the CDR3, the DNA is TGCAGTGCTAGTGTTCCGGGACAAAACTACGAGCAGTACTTC. It encodes CSASVPGQNYEQYF. The gene calls are TRBV20-1 and TRBJ2-7; tentative D call: TRBD1 (6 bases). The CDR3 sequence is 14 residues long. Germline CDR1 is DFQATT and CDR2 is SNEGSKA (reference sequence). With 3 bases removed from V and 3 bases from J, the gap between germline ends came to 15 bases.

The chain links TRBV27 to TRBJ2-1; D unresolved. V shed 0 bases and J shed 3 bases, with 6 bases lying between them. Germline V gives CDR1 MNHEY, CDR2 SMNVEV (reference sequence). This CDR3 region has 14 residues. This CDR3 is CASSLSASYNEQFF. CDR3 in DNA: TGTGCCAGCAGTTTATCGGCCAGCTACAATGAGCAGTTCTTC.

The rearrangement uses TRBV30 and TRBJ1-1, with 7 positions matching TRBD1. The CDR3 sequence is 13 residues long. Per the germline V gene, CDR1 is GTSNPN and CDR2 is SVGIG (reference sequence). V was clipped by 0 bases and J by 6 bases; unmatched bases: 4. CDR3 sequence reads: CAWSVGTVPEAFF. DNA of the CDR3: TGTGCCTGGAGTGTTGGGACAGTGCCTGAAGCTTTCTTT.

The chain couples TRBV11-3 to TRBJ2-2, with 8 nucleotides matching TRBD2. This CDR3 is built from 17 residues. CDR1 and CDR2 (germline): SGHNT, YENEEA. J lost 4 bases, V lost 5 bases, and 12 bases had no gene match. The CDR3 spells CASSPGGAGGFTGELFF. In nucleotides, the CDR3 is TGTGCCAGCAGCCCTGGCGGTGCGGGAGGATTCACCGGGGAGCTGTTTTTT.

This clone was seen a few times. V usage is TRBV19 and J usage is TRBJ1-2; possibly TRBD1 for D (5 bases). Germline CDR1 and CDR2: LNHDA and SQIVND (reference sequence). V was shortened by 8 bases and J by 7 bases, with 11 bases between the two germline ends. The length of the CDR3 is 11 residues. CDR3 in amino acids: CASQGRAGYTF. CDR3 bases: TGTGCCAGTCAAGGCAGGGCTGGCTACACCTTC.

CDR3 residues: CASSQVQGHTEAFF. Written as DNA, the CDR3 is TGCGCCAGCAGCCAAGTCCAGGGGCACACTGAAGCTTTCTTT. J is TRBJ1-1 and V is TRBV4-1; a weak D match, TRBD1 (6 bases). The CDR3 contains 14 residues. V lost 1 base to trimming and J lost 3 bases, with 9 bases between them. Germline CDR1 MGHRA, CDR2 YSYEKL.

The rearrangement links TRBV28 to TRBJ2-7, with TRBD1 matching over 7 bases. The CDR3 length is 15 residues. From germline, CDR1 is MDHEN and CDR2 SYDVKM. Unmatched junction bases numbered 11, after V lost 5 bases and J lost 4 bases. CDR3 nucleotide sequence: TGTGCCAGCAGTCCCGCCGGGACAGATCCTTACGAGCAGTACTTC. As protein: CASSPAGTDPYEQYF. Filled out from reference TRBV28 and TRBJ2-7, the complete variable domain reads DVKVTQSSRYLVKRTGEKVFLECVQDMDHENMFWYRQDPGLGLRLIYFSYDVKMKEKGDIPEGYSVSREKKERFSLILESASTNQTSMYLCASSPAGTDPYEQYFGPGTRLTVT.